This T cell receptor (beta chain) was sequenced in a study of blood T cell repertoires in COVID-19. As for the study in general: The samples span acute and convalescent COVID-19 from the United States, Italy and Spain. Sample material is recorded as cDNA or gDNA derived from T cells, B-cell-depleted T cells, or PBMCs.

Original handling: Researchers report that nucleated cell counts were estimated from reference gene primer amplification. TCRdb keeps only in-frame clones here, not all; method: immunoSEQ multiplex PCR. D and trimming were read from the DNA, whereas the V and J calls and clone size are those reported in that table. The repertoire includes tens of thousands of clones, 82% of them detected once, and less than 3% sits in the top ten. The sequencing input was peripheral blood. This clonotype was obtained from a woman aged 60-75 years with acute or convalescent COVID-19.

CDR3 DNA sequence: TGTGCCAGCAGCTTTCCGACATTCTCTGGGGCCAACGTCCTGACTTTC. It is translated as CASSFPTFSGANVLTF. The gene calls are TRBV7-2 and TRBJ2-6; no reliable D call. The V gene lost 3 bases and the J gene lost 0 bases, with 9 bases spanning the gap. The germline V gene encodes CDR1 SGHTA and CDR2 FQGNSA. This CDR3 contains 16 residues.